This T cell receptor beta chain was profiled in a study of CD8+CD57+ T cells in acquired aplastic anemia. Study-wide context: Healthy CD8+ samples averaged about 11.0 million reads.

Trimming removed 1 base from V and 8 bases from J, with 11 bases in between. The CDR3 totals 14 residues. The germline gives CDR1 SEHNR, CDR2 FQNEAQ (reference sequence). Genomic DNA templated the TCR beta VDJ and CDR3 profiling. TCRdb redid the calling of the reads with MiXCR, one entry per CDR3 protein. The table records a few hundred thousand distinct CDR3 sequences, around 60% of them present only once. This clonotype was picked up many times. This rearrangement joins TRBV7-9 to TRBJ1-4; D remains ambiguous. Sample: sorted CD4+, CD8+, or CD8+CD57+ T cells (not recorded which) from PBMCs. The sequence was obtained from a human donor in good health. The CDR3 protein is CASSLVSGNEKLFF. CDR3 in DNA: TGTGCCAGCAGCTTAGTGTCCGGGAACGAAAAACTGTTTTTT.